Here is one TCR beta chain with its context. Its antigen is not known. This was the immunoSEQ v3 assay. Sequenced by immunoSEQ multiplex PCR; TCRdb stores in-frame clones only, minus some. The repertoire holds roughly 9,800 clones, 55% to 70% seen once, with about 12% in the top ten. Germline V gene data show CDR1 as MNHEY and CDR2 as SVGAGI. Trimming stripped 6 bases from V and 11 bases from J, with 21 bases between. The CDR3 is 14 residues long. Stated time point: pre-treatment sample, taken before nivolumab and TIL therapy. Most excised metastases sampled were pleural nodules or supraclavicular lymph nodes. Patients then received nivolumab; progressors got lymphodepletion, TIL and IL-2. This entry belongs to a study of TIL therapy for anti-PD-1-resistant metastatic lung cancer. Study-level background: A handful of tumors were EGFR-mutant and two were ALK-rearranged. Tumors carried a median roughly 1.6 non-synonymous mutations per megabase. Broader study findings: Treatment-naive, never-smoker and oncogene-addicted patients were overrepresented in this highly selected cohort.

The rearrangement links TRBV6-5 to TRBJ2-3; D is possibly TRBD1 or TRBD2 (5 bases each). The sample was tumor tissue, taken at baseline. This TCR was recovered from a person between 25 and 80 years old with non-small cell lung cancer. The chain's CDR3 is CASRPLLREGWQYF. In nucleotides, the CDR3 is TGTGCCAGCAGGCCCCTTTTACGCGAGGGGTGGCAGTATTTT.